These 6 T cell receptor beta chains were all obtained from the same sample, sequenced in a study of blood T cell repertoires in COVID-19. Sequencing was performed with immunoSEQ multiplex PCR; in TCRdb, only in-frame clones are kept and a portion is missing. The table includes some 21,000 clones, 84% detected once. Sequencing was carried out using peripheral blood. The receptors stem from a man aged 35 to 55 with acute or convalescent COVID-19.

This chain joins TRBV29-1 and TRBJ2-7; D not resolved. The CDR3 has 11 amino acids. Germline CDR1 reads SQVTM; CDR2 reads ANQGSEA. Trimming removed 6 bases at V and 7 bases at J, with 13 bases between. The CDR3 loop is CSVHEAEEQYF. In nucleotides, the CDR3 is TGCAGCGTACATGAGGCCGAGGAGCAGTACTTC.

With regard to this clone: Germline and junction disagree at one end, which may indicate a read error. CDR3 residues: CASSTGLAGPLF. In DNA, the CDR3 is TGTGCCAGCAGTACCGGACTAGCGGGCCCCCTCTTC. This chain links TRBV25-1 with TRBJ2-1; 11 bases map to TRBD2. Germline V CDR1 and CDR2: MGHDK, SYGVNS. CDR3 size: 12 residues.

This clone was counted once. This CDR3 reads CADRISSGNTIYF. CDR3 DNA sequence: TGTGCAGACAGGATCAGCTCTGGAAACACCATATATTTT. V and J are TRBV12-3 or TRBV12-4 and TRBJ1-3; weak D call: TRBD1 (6 bases). The CDR3 extends over 13 amino acids.

The V call is TRBV11-2, the J call TRBJ2-3; 8 bases are shared with TRBD2. The germline CDR1 and CDR2 sequences are SGHAT and FQNNGV. V trimming: 3 bases; J trimming: 1 base; junction bases outside the gene matches: 3. The CDR3 length is 15 residues. The CDR3 is CASSFMRGGTDTQYF. CDR3 nucleotides: TGTGCCAGCAGCTTCATGCGGGGGGGCACAGATACGCAGTATTTT.

The V call is TRBV6-6, the J call TRBJ2-7; 11 bases are shared with TRBD1. Germline V gives CDR1 MNHNY, CDR2 SVGAGI (reference sequence). This CDR3 spans 14 amino acids. The trim removed 7 bases at V and 6 bases at J, leaving 8 bases unmatched. CDR3 residues: CASKGTGGSFEQYF. CDR3 DNA: TGTGCCAGCAAAGGGACAGGGGGTTCTTTCGAGCAGTACTTC.

The chain recombines TRBV11-2 with TRBJ1-3, with TRBD1 matching over 7 bases. After removal of 4 bases from V and 2 bases from J, the junction contained 8 bases not matched to a gene. The CDR3 has 16 residues. Germline CDR1 reads SGHAT; CDR2 reads FQNNGV. The CDR3 DNA sequence: TGTGCCAGCAGCTCAGGAGGGGGCATGGCTGGAAACACCATATATTTT. Translated, it gives CASSSGGGMAGNTIYF. The entire variable domain, with the rest obtained from reference TRBV11-2 and TRBJ1-3, is as follows: EAGVAQSPRYKIIEKRQSVAFWCNPISGHATLYWYQQILGQGPKLLIQFQNNGVVDDSQLPKDRFSAERLKGVDSTLKIQPAKLEDSAVYLCASSSGGGMAGNTIYFGEGSWLTVV.